This is a list of T cell receptor beta chains from one sample in a study of blood T cell repertoires in COVID-19. Libraries were prepared by immunoSEQ multiplex PCR; TCRdb keeps only in-frame clonotypes and omits some of them. The sample gives 230,000 or so clones, approximately 90% of which show up once; around 2.5% is in the top ten. The sample consisted of PBMCs or T cells enriched from blood (not recorded which). The source of these receptors is a middle-aged woman with acute COVID-19. Each CDR3 is given with its conserved first and last residue. D genes are given only for firm matches. A clone size is listed for some rows: how often the clone was seen (once, few, many), or a class if it is expanded.

abundance,d_gene,j_gene,v_gene,CDR3nt,CDR3aa
-,-,TRBJ2-1,TRBV11-2,TGTGCCAGCAGCTTAGTACGGTCGGGTGAGCAGTTCTTC,CASSLVRSGEQFF
-,TRBD1,TRBJ1-2,TRBV4-3,TGCGCCAGCAGCCAAGATCGAGACAGGGGGCGCAACTATGGCTACACCTTC,CASSQDRDRGRNYGYTF
-,-,TRBJ2-2,TRBV19,TGTGCCAGTAGTAACCAGGGGCTATACACCGGGGAGCTGTTTTTT,CASSNQGLYTGELFF
-,-,TRBJ2-1,TRBV7-2,TGTGCCAGCAGCTTAGATCGGACTTCCTACAATGAGCAGTTCTTC,CASSLDRTSYNEQFF
-,-,TRBJ1-1,TRBV20-1,TGCAGTGCTGCCGATCGGACTGGCGCTTTCTTT,CSAADRTGAFF
-,TRBD1,TRBJ2-1,TRBV2,TGTGCCAGCAGTGACAGGGGGTACAATGAGCAGTTCTTC,CASSDRGYNEQFF
-,TRBD1,TRBJ2-1,TRBV6-5,TGTGCCAGCAGACGGGACAGGGGGGAGCAGTTCTTC,CASRRDRGEQFF
-,TRBD1,TRBJ2-2,TRBV2,TGTGCCAGCAGTGTTCAGGGGGCAGGCACCGGGGAGCTGTTTTTT,CASSVQGAGTGELFF
-,TRBD1,TRBJ1-4,TRBV10-1,TGCGCCAGCAGCTTATTAAACAGGGGGCCCAATGAAAAACTGTTTTTT,CASSLLNRGPNEKLFF
-,-,TRBJ2-5,TRBV30,TGTGCCTGGAGTACAACAGGGAAGACCCAGTACTTC,CAWSTTGKTQYF
-,-,TRBJ1-6,TRBV11-3,TGTGCCAGCAGCTTAATGGATCGGGAAGGATCACCCCTCCACTTT,CASSLMDREGSPLHF
few,TRBD1,TRBJ1-2,TRBV12-5,TGTGCTAGTGGTTCCGGACAGGGGGCGAATGGCTACACCTTC,CASGSGQGANGYTF
few,TRBD1,TRBJ1-2,TRBV5-1,TGCGCCAGCAGCGACCGGGACAGGGGGCTGTATGGCTACACCTTC,CASSDRDRGLYGYTF
-,-,TRBJ1-1,TRBV3-1/TRBV3-2,TGTGCCAGCAGGAGAAGCTCACGGGCTTTCTTT,CASRRSSRAFF
-,TRBD2,TRBJ2-2,TRBV5-5,TGTGCCAGCAGCTCCCAGGCTAGCGGGAAGGCCGGGGAGCTGTTTTTT,CASSSQASGKAGELFF
-,TRBD1,TRBJ1-5,TRBV6-4,TGTGCCAGCAGCGAGAACCGGGACAGGGGAGGGGGTTTTAGCAATCAGCCCCAGCATTTT,CASSENRDRGGGFSNQPQHF
-,-,TRBJ2-1,TRBV27,TGTGCCAGCACGGACAGCGCCGTAATCTCCTACAATGAGCAGTTCTTC,CASTDSAVISYNEQFF
-,TRBD1,TRBJ1-6,TRBV9,TGTGCCAGCAGTCAGACAGGGACCAATTCACCCCTCCACTTT,CASSQTGTNSPLHF
-,-,TRBJ1-3,TRBV18,TGTGCCAGCTCACCACTGCCCCGGGACTCTGGAAACACCATATATTTT,CASSPLPRDSGNTIYF
-,TRBD1,TRBJ1-2,TRBV24-1,TGTGCCACCAGTGGCACAGGGGGCGCAGGCTACACCTTC,CATSGTGGAGYTF
-,-,TRBJ2-1,TRBV5-4,TGTGCCAGCAGGGAGGCGCGCAGCTCCTACAATGAGCAGTTCTTC,CASREARSSYNEQFF
-,-,TRBJ1-1,TRBV30,TGTGCCTGGAGTTACAGATCGAACACTGAAGCTTTCTTT,CAWSYRSNTEAFF
-,TRBD2,TRBJ2-5,TRBV3-1/TRBV3-2,TGTGCCAGCAGCCAAGAGACATGCCGGGGACTAGTTAATTCAAAGACCCAGTACTTC,CASSQETCRGLVNSKTQYF
-,TRBD1,TRBJ2-1,TRBV19,TGTGCCAGTAGTATCAGGGGACAGGGGGCTATTCGAACTTACAATGAGCAGTTCTTC,CASSIRGQGAIRTYNEQFF
-,-,TRBJ1-1,TRBV7-9,TGTGCCAGCAGCCCTGAACCTGCCCGCGGCACTGAAGCTTTCTTT,CASSPEPARGTEAFF
-,TRBD1,TRBJ2-3,TRBV10-3,TGTGCCATCAGATCCGGGACAGGGATCACAGATACGCAGTATTTT,CAIRSGTGITDTQYF